The 22 T cell receptor beta chains listed next were all sequenced from one sample in a study of blood T cell repertoires in COVID-19. TCRdb's copy holds only in-frame clones and misses some; the assay was immunoSEQ multiplex PCR. Among 150,000 to 200,000 clones listed, around 89% were seen once. Sequenced input: peripheral blood. Every receptor here comes from a man in his forties or fifties with active or convalescent COVID-19.

The chain recombines TRBV6-5 with TRBJ2-7, with TRBD1 identical over 10 bases. Trimming took 6 bases from V and 6 from J; bases not matched to a gene: 5. In germline, CDR1 is MNHEY, CDR2 SVGAGI. The CDR3 loop spans 13 amino acids. The CDR3 DNA reads TGTGCCAGCAGCAGGGACAGGGGTGGCGAGCAGTACTTC. As protein: CASSRDRGGEQYF.

This chain joins TRBV5-1 and TRBJ2-7; TRBD2 matches 9 bases. CDR1 and CDR2 from the germline V gene are SGHRS and YFSETQ. The CDR3 length is 17 residues. The trim removed 0 bases at V and 6 bases at J, leaving 13 bases unmatched. The CDR3 DNA reads as TGCGCCAGCAGCTTGGAGGTTGTCAGCGGGAGGTTCCGCGAGCAGTACTTC. Its translation: CASSLEVVSGRFREQYF.

The V and J genes are TRBV2 and TRBJ1-2; D unclear. Trimming cost V 4 bases and J 3 bases, with 9 bases left between them. Germline values: CDR1 SNHLY, CDR2 FYNNEI. The CDR3 is made up of 13 amino acids. The CDR3 DNA is TGTGCCAGCAGTGTCAAGGCGGACTATGGCTACACCTTC. Encoded protein: CASSVKADYGYTF.

This clone was seen a few times. V usage is TRBV11-2 and J usage is TRBJ1-2, with TRBD1 matching over 7 bases. Germline CDR1 is SGHAT and CDR2 is FQNNGV. The J segment lost 8 bases and the V segment lost 8 bases, leaving 8 bases of the junction unmatched. This CDR3 has 12 amino acids. The CDR3 DNA follows: TGTGCCAGCTCTAACGAGGGGGCCGGCTACACCTTC. This translates into CASSNEGAGYTF.

V gene TRBV28 combines with J gene TRBJ1-1; D may be TRBD1 (6 bases). Germline values: CDR1 MDHEN, CDR2 SYDVKM. This CDR3 contains 16 residues. V gave up 4 bases and J gave up 5 bases, with 20 bases separating them. DNA of the CDR3: TGTGCCAGCAGTTCACGGACAGTAAAAGGTAGGACTGAAGCTTTCTTT. Translated: CASSSRTVKGRTEAFF.

V is TRBV7-2 and J is TRBJ2-7; a weak D match, TRBD1 (5 bases). The germline V and J ends were trimmed by 3 bases and 7 bases, with 13 bases remaining between them. Germline values: CDR1 SGHTA, CDR2 FQGNSA. The CDR3 loop spans 13 amino acids. CDR3 protein: CASSFQGSMEQYF. The CDR3 region has the DNA TGTGCCAGCAGCTTTCAGGGATCGATGGAGCAGTACTTC.

The chain is built from TRBV5-1 and TRBJ1-1, with D possibly TRBD1 on 5 matching bases. Deletions cut 6 bases from V and 8 bases from J, with 20 bases between. Germline V gives CDR1 SGHRS, CDR2 YFSETQ. This CDR3 is built from 14 residues. This chain's CDR3 is CASTRTQSLGEAFF. CDR3 in DNA: TGCGCCAGCACCCGGACACAATCTCTCGGAGAAGCTTTCTTT.

The chain employs TRBV13 and TRBJ2-7; 10 nucleotides match TRBD2. The CDR3 length is 16 residues. The V gene's germline CDR1 is PRHDT and CDR2 FYEKMQ (reference sequence). The trim removed 0 bases at V and 1 base at J, leaving 3 bases unmatched. CDR3 nucleotides: TGTGCCAGCAGCTTAGGAGAACTAGCGGGATCCTACGAGCAGTACTTC. It translates to CASSLGELAGSYEQYF.

V gene TRBV10-3 combines with J gene TRBJ2-5, with D perhaps TRBD1 (5 bases). Germline V gene sequence: CDR1 ENHRY, CDR2 SYGVKD. CDR3 length: 13 amino acids. V was shortened by 5 bases and J by 5 bases, with 12 bases between the two germline ends. The CDR3 nucleotides are TGTGCCATCAGTCCAGGGTTCGGGGAGACCCAGTACTTC. Protein sequence: CAISPGFGETQYF.

The gene calls are TRBV19 and TRBJ2-2; tentatively, D is TRBD2 (5 bases). CDR1 and CDR2 from the germline V gene are LNHDA and SQIVND (reference sequence). V dropped 7 bases and J dropped 0 bases, with 18 bases sitting between them. This CDR3 comprises 17 residues. The CDR3 DNA follows: TGTGCCAGTACTACCTCGGGGTCCTGGACGAACACCGGGGAGCTGTTTTTT. It yields the protein CASTTSGSWTNTGELFF.

The chain employs TRBV7-2 and TRBJ2-5; 9 bases line up with TRBD1. The CDR3 spans 14 residues. Germline assignment: CDR1 SGHTA and CDR2 FQGNSA. V lost 4 bases to trimming and J lost 6 bases; unmatched junction nucleotides: 6. CDR3 residues: CASSSGTGTKTQYF. DNA for the CDR3: TGTGCCAGCAGCTCTGGGACAGGGACAAAGACCCAGTACTTC.

The chain couples TRBV2 to TRBJ2-1; possibly TRBD2 for D (6 bases). V lost 3 bases, J lost 3 bases, and 9 bases lay in between. Germline loops: CDR1 SNHLY, CDR2 FYNNEI. The CDR3 length is 14 residues. The CDR3 region has the DNA TGTGCCAGCAGTGACCGACTAGACTACAATGAGCAGTTCTTC. Amino acids: CASSDRLDYNEQFF.

The V call is TRBV27, the J call TRBJ1-2; D call uncertain. Trimming removed 2 bases at V and 4 bases at J, with 11 bases between. This CDR3 is built from 14 residues. CDR1 and CDR2 (germline): MNHEY, SMNVEV (reference sequence). The CDR3 DNA reads TGTGCCAGCAGTTTAAGGGAGGGCGGCTATGGCTACACCTTC. It translates to CASSLREGGYGYTF.

The genes are TRBV21-1 and TRBJ2-2; the table's D call, TRBD2, has no DNA check behind it. TRBV21-1 constitutes a pseudogene. CDR3 size: 16 residues. The CDR3 is CASSASGASGTGELFF. In nucleotides, the CDR3 is TGTGCCAGCAGCGCATCAGGAGCTAGCGGCACCGGGGAGCTGTTTTTT.

The chain carries TRBV5-4 and TRBJ2-5; 8 nucleotides align to TRBD2. Germline loops: CDR1 SGHNT, CDR2 YYREEE (reference sequence). J gave up 5 bases and V 4 bases, and 13 bases lay outside the gene matches. This CDR3 contains 16 residues. The CDR3 loop is CASSPSGGSLAETQYF. The CDR3 DNA follows: TGTGCCAGCAGCCCCAGCGGGGGATCTTTAGCGGAGACCCAGTACTTC. Full variable domain (remainder filled in from reference TRBV5-4 and TRBJ2-5): ETGVTQSPTHLIKTRGQQVTLRCSSQSGHNTVSWYQQALGQGPQFIFQYYREEENGRGNFPPRFSGLQFPNYSSELNVNALELDDSALYLCASSPSGGSLAETQYFGPGTRLLVL.

The rearrangement links TRBV5-4 to TRBJ2-1, with 9 bases identical to TRBD2. The CDR3 has 15 amino acids. In germline, CDR1 is SGHNT, CDR2 YYREEE (reference sequence). The V gene end was trimmed by 0 bases and the J gene end by 6 bases; junction bases not matched to a gene: 4. For the CDR3, the DNA is TGTGCCAGCAGCTTGGGTAGCGGGAGTCTCAATGAGCAGTTCTTC. Its protein is CASSLGSGSLNEQFF.

This sequence joins TRBV24-1 and TRBJ2-7; 9 bases agree with TRBD1. Germline CDR1 KGHDR, CDR2 SFDVKD. With 2 bases clipped from V and 4 bases from J, the junction kept 5 bases outside the gene matches. This CDR3 is built from 15 residues. The CDR3 bases are TGTGCCACCAGTGATTCCGGGACAGGGCTTTACGAGCAGTACTTC. This encodes CATSDSGTGLYEQYF.

This clone has a count of ten or more. J is TRBJ2-5 and V is TRBV19; tentatively, D is TRBD1 (6 bases). Germline V lookup: CDR1 LNHDA, CDR2 SQIVND (reference sequence). This CDR3 contains 14 residues. Deletions cut 3 bases from V and 4 bases from J, with 12 bases between. The CDR3 sequence: CASSIGRGSETQYF. As DNA, the CDR3 is TGTGCCAGTAGTATTGGTAGGGGGTCAGAGACCCAGTACTTC.

The chain combines TRBV19 with TRBJ1-1, with 12 nucleotides matching TRBD1. J was trimmed by 5 bases and V by 7 bases; bases with no gene match: 8. The germline V gene encodes CDR1 LNHDA and CDR2 SQIVND (reference sequence). The CDR3 runs 15 residues. In DNA, the CDR3 is TGTGCCAGTAACCGGGACAGGGGGCGAGATACTGAAGCTTTCTTT. Amino acids: CASNRDRGRDTEAFF.

This chain uses TRBV19 with TRBJ2-2; perhaps TRBD2 as D (7 bases). The germline V and J ends were trimmed by 3 bases and 0 bases, with 11 bases remaining between them. The CDR3 has 16 residues. Germline V CDR1 and CDR2: LNHDA, SQIVND (reference sequence). CDR3 in amino acids: CASSIRGAANTGELFF. The CDR3 nucleotides read TGTGCCAGTAGTATCCGGGGGGCGGCGAACACCGGGGAGCTGTTTTTT.

This clone was observed a single time. The CDR3 region has the DNA TGTGCCAGCAGCGGGGTCTCCTACGAGCAGTACTTC. Translation gives CASSGVSYEQYF. The V gene is TRBV25-1, the J gene TRBJ2-7, with D possibly TRBD2 on 5 matching bases. This CDR3 contains 12 residues. V lost 6 bases and J lost 0, with 6 bases in between. From germline, CDR1 is MGHDK and CDR2 SYGVNS.

The chain has TRBV28 and TRBJ1-2, with unresolved D. V shed 4 bases and J shed 1 base, with 7 bases lying between them. The CDR3 runs 13 residues. Germline V lookup: CDR1 MDHEN, CDR2 SYDVKM. The CDR3 reads CASSYTDNYGYTF. The CDR3 coding sequence is TGTGCCAGCAGTTATACAGATAACTATGGCTACACCTTC.